This is a list of T cell receptor beta chains from one sample in a study of blood T cells in healthy people across ages. Via MiXCR, TCRdb re-called the 5' RACE reads, giving one row per CDR3 protein. This sample has approximately 800,000 distinct CDR3 sequences, with roughly 46% found just once. The sample comprised blood. The receptor source for this set is a man older than 75 in good health. Both conserved end residues are part of each CDR3. The order of the fields is clone size, D gene, V gene, J gene, CDR3 DNA, CDR3 protein. The D gene is left open where the match is weak. The listing skips clone size in some rows; elsewhere it reads once, few, many or a size class.

clone_size: .; d_call: TRBD2; v_call: TRBV5-1; j_call: TRBJ2-5; cdr3_nt: TGCGCCAGCAAACTAGCGGGAGGGATGACGGAGACCCAGTACTTC; cdr3_aa: CASKLAGGMTETQYF
clone_size: once; d_call: TRBD2; v_call: TRBV4-3; j_call: TRBJ2-7; cdr3_nt: TGCGCCAGCAGCCCGGAGCGAGGCCTAGCGGTCTCCAATGAGCAGTACTTC; cdr3_aa: CASSPERGLAVSNEQYF
clone_size: many; d_call: TRBD2; v_call: TRBV7-2; j_call: TRBJ2-7; cdr3_nt: TGTGCCAGCAGCATTACTAGCGGGTATTACTACGAGCAGTACTTC; cdr3_aa: CASSITSGYYYEQYF
clone_size: .; d_call: TRBD2; v_call: TRBV5-1; j_call: TRBJ2-5; cdr3_nt: TGCGCCAGCAGCTTGGAACTAGCGGTCCTAAGCCAAGAGACCCAGTACTTC; cdr3_aa: CASSLELAVLSQETQYF
clone_size: .; d_call: .; v_call: TRBV10-1; j_call: TRBJ2-7; cdr3_nt: TGCGCCAGCAGTGAGTCCAAATCTACCTACGAGCAGTACTTC; cdr3_aa: CASSESKSTYEQYF
clone_size: many; d_call: .; v_call: TRBV2; j_call: TRBJ2-7; cdr3_nt: TGTGCCAGCAGTGAAGGGGGGGGCACCTACGAGCAGTACTTC; cdr3_aa: CASSEGGGTYEQYF
clone_size: many; d_call: TRBD2; v_call: TRBV7-2; j_call: TRBJ2-1; cdr3_nt: TGTGCCAGCAGCTCCACTAGCGGGGTATACAATGAGCAGTTCTTC; cdr3_aa: CASSSTSGVYNEQFF
clone_size: .; d_call: .; v_call: TRBV7-2; j_call: TRBJ2-7; cdr3_nt: TGTGCCAGCAGCTCAGTCCCTGCCCCCAGTTACGAGCAGTACTTC; cdr3_aa: CASSSVPAPSYEQYF
clone_size: many; d_call: TRBD1; v_call: TRBV2; j_call: TRBJ2-7; cdr3_nt: TGTGCCAGCAGTCAATTAGGACAGGCCTACGAGCAGTACTTC; cdr3_aa: CASSQLGQAYEQYF
clone_size: many; d_call: TRBD2; v_call: TRBV7-9; j_call: TRBJ2-3; cdr3_nt: TGTGCCAGCAGCTTAGGGGGACTAGCTGACCGAAGCACAGATACGCAGTATTTT; cdr3_aa: CASSLGGLADRSTDTQYF
clone_size: .; d_call: .; v_call: TRBV7-9; j_call: TRBJ2-3; cdr3_nt: TGTGCCAGCAGCTTTGGTCGACCCTCCACAGATACGCAGTATTTT; cdr3_aa: CASSFGRPSTDTQYF
clone_size: few; d_call: .; v_call: TRBV7-2; j_call: TRBJ1-6; cdr3_nt: TGTGCCAGCAGCCGTACAAGGGTTGAGTCACCCCTCCACTTT; cdr3_aa: CASSRTRVESPLHF
clone_size: .; d_call: TRBD2; v_call: TRBV28; j_call: TRBJ2-1; cdr3_nt: TGTGCCAGCAGCCGTCCTATAGCGGGAGGTATGGATGAGCAGTTCTTC; cdr3_aa: CASSRPIAGGMDEQFF
clone_size: .; d_call: TRBD2; v_call: TRBV28; j_call: TRBJ2-3; cdr3_nt: TGTGCCAGCAGTATCAAACTCGGGACTAGCGGGGATACGCAGTATTTT; cdr3_aa: CASSIKLGTSGDTQYF
clone_size: .; d_call: .; v_call: TRBV12-3/TRBV12-4; j_call: TRBJ1-5; cdr3_nt: TGTGCCAGCAGTTTTGCTAGCAGTCAGCCCCAGCATTTT; cdr3_aa: CASSFASSQPQHF